These 30 T cell receptor beta chains came from one sample sequenced in a study of cytomegalovirus exposure and HLA in healthy donors. Use of 60 Vbeta and 13 Jbeta primers characterized the PCR. The method was immunoSEQ multiplex PCR; TCRdb's version includes in-frame clones alone and lacks a portion of them. The sample lists approximately 140,000 clones, around four fifths seen once, with roughly 2% in the top ten. Sequenced sample: PBMCs. Receptors originate from a man aged 30 to 45 in good health and CMV-seronegative.

In its sample, this clone was seen a few times. V and J are TRBV6-1 and TRBJ1-2, with 7 nucleotides matching TRBD1. V was clipped by 5 bases and J by 4 bases; unmatched bases: 4. The CDR3 sequence is 13 residues long. The germline V gene has CDR1 MNHNS and CDR2 SASEGT. As DNA, the CDR3 is TGTGCCAGCAGTCGGACAGGCCCCTATGGCTACACCTTC. This gives the protein CASSRTGPYGYTF.

The V and J genes are TRBV4-1 and TRBJ1-1; 10 positions match TRBD1. Losses at the gene ends were 2 bases for V and 5 bases for J; bases not matched to a gene: 5. The V gene's germline CDR1 is MGHRA and CDR2 YSYEKL. The CDR3 has 15 residues. The CDR3 loop reads CASSQPGTGVTEAFF. The CDR3 DNA sequence: TGCGCCAGCAGCCAACCCGGGACAGGGGTGACTGAAGCTTTCTTT.

This chain links TRBV18 with TRBJ2-5, with 7 bases aligning to TRBD1. This CDR3 has 14 amino acids. Germline V CDR1 and CDR2: KGHSH, LQKENI. Losses at the gene ends were 2 bases for V and 5 bases for J; bases not matched to a gene: 5. The DNA of the CDR3 is TGTGCCAGCTCACCAAACAGGGGCCGGGAGACCCAGTACTTC. Translating gives CASSPNRGRETQYF.

The V and J genes are TRBV2 and TRBJ1-3; D may be TRBD1 (5 bases). This CDR3 region has 13 residues. Trimming cost V 5 bases and J 5 bases, with 10 bases left between them. Looked up from germline, CDR1 is SNHLY and CDR2 is FYNNEI. CDR3 in amino acids: CASSRGERNTIYF. DNA for the CDR3: TGTGCCAGCAGTAGGGGTGAGAGAAACACCATATATTTT.

The chain carries TRBV2 and TRBJ2-7, with TRBD2 matching over 7 bases. The CDR3 is made up of 12 amino acids. Germline CDR1 SNHLY, CDR2 FYNNEI. V dropped 10 bases and J dropped 3; count of bases not matched to a gene: 6. The CDR3 region has the DNA TGTGCCACCCGGACTAGAAACTACGAGCAGTACTTC. Translation gives CATRTRNYEQYF. Using reference TRBV2 and TRBJ2-7 for the parts outside the CDR3, the full variable domain is EPEVTQTPSHQVTQMGQEVILRCVPISNHLYFYWYRQILGQKVEFLVSFYNNEISEKSEIFDDQFSVERPDGSNFTLKIRSTKLEDSAMYFCATRTRNYEQYFGPGTRLTVT.

This sequence joins TRBV10-3 and TRBJ1-5, with a weak D call TRBD1 (6 bases). Germline CDR1 reads ENHRY; CDR2 reads SYGVKD. This CDR3 contains 14 residues. V was cut by 2 bases and J by 4 bases, with 9 bases left in between. CDR3 protein: CAISEGTTNQPQHF. The DNA for the CDR3 is TGTGCCATCAGTGAGGGGACAACGAATCAGCCCCAGCATTTT.

The chain links TRBV19 to TRBJ2-5; 7 nucleotides line up with TRBD1. Germline CDR1 reads LNHDA; CDR2 reads SQIVND (reference sequence). V was pared by 2 bases and J by 5 bases, with 8 bases of the junction left unmatched. The CDR3 length is 15 residues. This CDR3 is CASSISGQLGETQYF. As DNA, the CDR3 is TGTGCCAGTAGTATATCGGGACAGTTGGGGGAGACCCAGTACTTC. The full variable domain, its missing parts supplied by reference TRBV19 and TRBJ2-5, is DGGITQSPKYLFRKEGQNVTLSCEQNLNHDAMYWYRQDPGQGLRLIYYSQIVNDFQKGDIAEGYSVSREKKESFPLTVTSAQKNPTAFYLCASSISGQLGETQYFGPGTRLLVL.

This chain links TRBV7-8 with TRBJ2-2, with TRBD2 matching over 7 bases. The CDR3 runs to 15 residues. The J segment lost 2 bases and the V segment lost 6 bases, leaving 6 bases of the junction unmatched. The germline V gene encodes CDR1 SGHVS and CDR2 FQNEAQ. CDR3 region: CASRPGTTNTGELFF. CDR3 nucleotide sequence: TGTGCCAGCAGACCCGGGACTACAAACACCGGGGAGCTGTTTTTT.

This chain connects TRBV7-9 to TRBJ2-3; D remains ambiguous. This CDR3 is built from 15 residues. Trimming cost V 8 bases and J 2 bases, with 17 bases left between them. CDR1 and CDR2 (germline): SEHNR, FQNEAQ (reference sequence). The DNA of the CDR3 is TGTGCCAGCGATGTGCGGCAAATACACACAGATACGCAGTATTTT. Its translation: CASDVRQIHTDTQYF.

V and J are TRBV2 and TRBJ1-1, with 10 bases matching TRBD1. Germline-derived CDR1 and CDR2 are SNHLY and FYNNEI. CDR3 size: 15 residues. J gave up 1 base and V 3 bases, and 2 bases lay outside the gene matches. The CDR3: CASSDRDRGNTEAFF. The DNA of the CDR3 is TGTGCCAGCAGTGACAGGGACAGGGGGAACACTGAAGCTTTCTTT.

V usage is TRBV7-9 and J usage is TRBJ2-7; perhaps TRBD1 as D (6 bases). The germline CDR1 and CDR2 sequences are SEHNR and FQNEAQ (reference sequence). The CDR3 covers 11 residues. Trimming removed 8 bases from V and 3 bases from J, with 8 bases in between. DNA of the CDR3: TGTGCCAGCGCAGGGGACTACGAGCAGTACTTC. It encodes CASAGDYEQYF.

J is TRBJ2-7 and V is TRBV18; D possibly corresponds to TRBD1 (5 bases). V lost 4 bases and J 3 bases, leaving 10 bases between the germline ends. The CDR3 runs 13 residues. Germline CDR1 and CDR2: KGHSH and LQKENI. The CDR3 DNA is TGTGCCAGCTCACAAGGACAATACTACGAGCAGTACTTC. Protein product: CASSQGQYYEQYF.

The V gene is TRBV7-9, the J gene TRBJ2-1, with TRBD2 matching over 9 bases. Germline V gives CDR1 SEHNR, CDR2 FQNEAQ (reference sequence). The CDR3 consists of 15 residues. Losses at the gene ends were 2 bases for V and 7 bases for J; bases not matched to a gene: 6. The CDR3 spells CASSLLAGLFNEQFF. The CDR3 DNA reads TGTGCCAGCAGCTTACTAGCGGGATTATTTAATGAGCAGTTCTTC.

The CDR3 DNA is TGTGCCAGCAGTCCATACATCCGGGAGTCTGGAAACACCATATATTTT. This sequence encodes CASSPYIRESGNTIYF. The chain is built from TRBV28 and TRBJ1-3; no clear D. CDR1 and CDR2 (germline): MDHEN, SYDVKM. This CDR3 is 16 amino acids long. V lost 5 bases, J lost 1 base, and 15 bases lay in between.

In this sample, this clone turned up a few times. The chain is built from TRBV7-9 and TRBJ1-2, with 8 bases identical to TRBD1. Germline lookup yields CDR1 SEHNR and CDR2 FQNEAQ (reference sequence). The CDR3 has 14 residues. After removal of 5 bases from V and 3 bases from J, the junction contained 5 bases not matched to a gene. CDR3 sequence reads: CASSPGQGYYGYTF. CDR3 sequence (DNA): TGTGCCAGCAGCCCTGGACAGGGATACTATGGCTACACCTTC. The whole variable domain, remainder taken from reference TRBV7-9 and TRBJ1-2, is DTGVSQNPRHKITKRGQNVTFRCDPISEHNRLYWYRQTLGQGPEFLTYFQNEAQLEKSRLLSDRFSAERPKGSFSTLEIQRTEQGDSAMYLCASSPGQGYYGYTFGSGTRLTVV.

This chain links TRBV10-3 with TRBJ1-2; maybe TRBD1 (6 bases). Looked up from germline, CDR1 is ENHRY and CDR2 is SYGVKD. The CDR3 totals 13 residues. Trimming took off 0 bases at V and 8 bases at J, with 10 bases between the two ends. The CDR3 DNA reads TGTGCCATCAGTGAGTCGAGAGACAGGGGCTACACCTTC. It specifies CAISESRDRGYTF.

This clone was detected only once. The chain combines TRBV29-1 with TRBJ2-1; no definite D call. The germline V gene encodes CDR1 SQVTM and CDR2 ANQGSEA. With 2 bases removed from V and 4 bases from J, the gap between germline ends came to 6 bases. This CDR3 is built from 12 residues. The CDR3 DNA follows: TGCAGCGTTGAACCCCCATACAATGAGCAGTTCTTC. It translates to CSVEPPYNEQFF.

The CDR3 sequence is CASSLAGGVQETQYF. The CDR3 bases are TGTGCCAGCAGCTTAGCGGGGGGAGTCCAAGAGACCCAGTACTTC. The gene calls are TRBV7-2 and TRBJ2-5; TRBD2 is a possible D gene (6 bases). The V and J ends lost 0 bases and 1 base respectively, with 9 bases between them. The CDR3 length is 15 residues. Germline V lookup: CDR1 SGHTA, CDR2 FQGNSA.

V usage is TRBV28 and J usage is TRBJ1-2, with unresolved D. V was trimmed by 3 bases and J by 2 bases, leaving 7 bases between them. The CDR3 is 13 residues long. CDR1 and CDR2 (germline): MDHEN, SYDVKM. As DNA, the CDR3 is TGTGCCAGCAGTTTGAGGTTAAACTATGGCTACACCTTC. Its protein product is CASSLRLNYGYTF.

V is TRBV5-1 and J is TRBJ2-5; 12 nucleotides agree with TRBD1. The CDR3 is 17 amino acids. With V trimmed by 5 bases and J by 2 bases, 10 bases remained unmatched. Looked up from germline, CDR1 is SGHRS and CDR2 is YFSETQ. The CDR3 spells CASRPTPGQGAQETQYF. CDR3 bases: TGCGCCAGCAGACCGACCCCGGGACAGGGGGCGCAAGAGACCCAGTACTTC. The variable domain in full, completed from reference TRBV5-1 and TRBJ2-5, reads KAGVTQTPRYLIKTRGQQVTLSCSPISGHRSVSWYQQTPGQGLQFLFEYFSETQRNKGNFPGRFSGRQFSNSRSEMNVSTLELGDSALYLCASRPTPGQGAQETQYFGPGTRLLVL.

The chain recombines TRBV2 with TRBJ1-1, with 9 bases matching TRBD1. The CDR3 sequence is 14 residues long. With V trimmed by 6 bases and J by 0 bases, 2 bases remained unmatched. The V gene's germline CDR1 is SNHLY and CDR2 FYNNEI. CDR3 bases: TGTGCCAGCAGGGACAGGGGACTGAACACTGAAGCTTTCTTT. Translated: CASRDRGLNTEAFF.

The rearrangement joins TRBV6-5 to TRBJ1-6, with D uncertain. V lost 4 bases, J lost 5 bases, and 15 bases lay in between. The germline gives CDR1 MNHEY, CDR2 SVGAGI. The CDR3 extends over 16 amino acids. CDR3 DNA sequence: TGTGCCAGCAGTTGGGGAGGGCGCCCTAATAATTCACCCCTCCACTTT. Translated, it gives CASSWGGRPNNSPLHF.

The chain employs TRBV7-3 and TRBJ2-2; 11 positions match TRBD1. Germline trimming cut 5 bases from V and 6 bases from J; bases unmatched to any gene: 8. CDR1 SGHTA and CDR2 FQGTGA come from the germline V gene. The CDR3 totals 16 residues. The CDR3 loop is CASSPNPGQGAGELFF. DNA of the CDR3: TGTGCCAGCAGCCCAAACCCGGGACAGGGGGCCGGGGAGCTGTTTTTT.

The rearrangement joins TRBV6-5 to TRBJ2-2; 7 nucleotides line up with TRBD1. This CDR3 is built from 15 residues. The V segment lost 4 bases and the J segment 4 bases; nucleotides outside the gene matches: 6. The germline V gene encodes CDR1 MNHEY and CDR2 SVGAGI. For the CDR3, the DNA is TGTGCCAGCAGTTCACGACAGGGCATCACCGGGGAGCTGTTTTTT. This encodes CASSSRQGITGELFF.

In this sample, this clone turned up a few times. CDR3 nucleotide sequence: TGTGCCAGTAGTATAACCCCCCGTGGGCCCTATCAGCCCCAGCATTTT. Protein product: CASSITPRGPYQPQHF. The gene calls are TRBV19 and TRBJ1-5, with D uncertain. The germline CDR1 and CDR2 sequences are LNHDA and SQIVND (reference sequence). V lost 2 bases to trimming and J lost 5 bases, with 16 bases between them. The CDR3 totals 16 residues.

V and J are TRBV9 and TRBJ2-7; weak D call: TRBD1 (6 bases). Trimming removed 0 bases at V and 3 bases at J, with 10 bases between. The CDR3 is made up of 14 amino acids. Germline CDR1 reads SGDLS; CDR2 reads YYNGEE. The CDR3 bases are TGTGCCAGCAGCGTAGCTGCAGGGGACTACGAGCAGTACTTC. This translates into CASSVAAGDYEQYF.

The rearrangement uses TRBV10-3 and TRBJ2-7; D is perhaps TRBD1 (5 bases). Between the trimmed V and J ends, which lost 6 bases and 4 bases, there was a span of 13 bases. CDR3 length equals 13 residues. The germline V gene encodes CDR1 ENHRY and CDR2 SYGVKD. The CDR3: CAIRLTDTYEQYF. DNA of the CDR3: TGTGCCATCAGGTTGACAGATACTTACGAGCAGTACTTC.

The chain couples TRBV29-1 to TRBJ1-2; 8 nucleotides line up with TRBD1. Germline V lookup: CDR1 SQVTM, CDR2 ANQGSEA. V trimming: 6 bases; J trimming: 6 bases; junction bases outside the gene matches: 12. The CDR3 sequence is 14 residues long. CDR3: CSVRMGGTGDGYTF. The CDR3 DNA follows: TGCAGCGTCCGGATGGGTGGGACAGGTGATGGCTACACCTTC. Full variable domain (remainder filled in from reference TRBV29-1 and TRBJ1-2): SAVISQKPSRDICQRGTSLTIQCQVDSQVTMMFWYRQQPGQSLTLIATANQGSEATYESGFVIDKFPISRPNLTFSTLTVSNMSPEDSSIYLCSVRMGGTGDGYTFGSGTRLTVV.

This clone appeared once. The chain recombines TRBV30 with TRBJ2-7, with 14 bases aligning to TRBD2. The germline CDR1 and CDR2 sequences are GTSNPN and SVGIG (reference sequence). This CDR3 spans 15 amino acids. Trimming took 0 bases from V and 9 from J; bases not matched to a gene: 7. CDR3: CAWSVRGLAGGGQYF. DNA of the CDR3: TGTGCCTGGAGTGTACGAGGACTAGCGGGAGGCGGGCAGTACTTC.

J is TRBJ2-1 and V is TRBV6-5; 12 positions agree with TRBD2. Looked up from germline, CDR1 is MNHEY and CDR2 is SVGAGI. The CDR3 is made up of 16 amino acids. Losses at the gene ends were 4 bases for V and 9 bases for J; bases not matched to a gene: 10. The CDR3 sequence: CASSSLLTSGSAEQFF. DNA for the CDR3: TGTGCCAGCAGTTCTTTGTTGACTAGCGGGAGTGCTGAGCAGTTCTTC.